This T cell receptor (beta chain) was retrieved from a study of T-cell reconstitution after alpha-beta-depleted transplantation in children. Germline assignment: CDR1 SEHNR and CDR2 FQNEAQ (reference sequence). The V and J ends lost 2 bases and 5 bases respectively, with 10 bases between them. The length of the CDR3 is 13 residues. Researchers prepared the TCRbeta library using unique molecular identifiers, the study reports. Each CDR3 protein is one row after TCRdb ran MiXCR on the PCR reads. The sample consists of roughly 350,000 distinct CDR3 sequences, around 16% of them appearing once. The chain carries TRBV7-9 and TRBJ2-7; D is perhaps TRBD2 (5 bases). Material: PBMCs, mostly from graft donor cells, obtained 360 days after TCRalphabeta/CD19-depleted stem cell transplant. This TCR derives from a male patient aged 2-10 years who had a stem cell transplant for acute lymphoblastic leukemia, so the T cells may come from the graft donor. The CDR3 bases are TGTGCCAGCAGCTTACGGGGTATGGACGAGCAGTACTTC. Translation: CASSLRGMDEQYF.